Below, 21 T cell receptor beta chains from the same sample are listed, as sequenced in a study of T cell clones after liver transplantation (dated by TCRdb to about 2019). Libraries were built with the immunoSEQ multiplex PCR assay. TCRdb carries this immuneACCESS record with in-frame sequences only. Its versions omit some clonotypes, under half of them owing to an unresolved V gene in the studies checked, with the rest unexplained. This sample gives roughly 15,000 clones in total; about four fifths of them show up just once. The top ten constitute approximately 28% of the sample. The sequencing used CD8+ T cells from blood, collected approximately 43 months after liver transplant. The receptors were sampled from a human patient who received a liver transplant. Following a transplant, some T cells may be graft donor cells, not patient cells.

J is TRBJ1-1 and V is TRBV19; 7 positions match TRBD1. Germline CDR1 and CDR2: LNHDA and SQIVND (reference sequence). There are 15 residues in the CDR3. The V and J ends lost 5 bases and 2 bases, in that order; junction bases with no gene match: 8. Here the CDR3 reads CASSPAGQLNTEAFF. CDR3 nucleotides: TGTGCCAGTAGTCCGGCGGGACAGCTAAACACTGAAGCTTTCTTT.

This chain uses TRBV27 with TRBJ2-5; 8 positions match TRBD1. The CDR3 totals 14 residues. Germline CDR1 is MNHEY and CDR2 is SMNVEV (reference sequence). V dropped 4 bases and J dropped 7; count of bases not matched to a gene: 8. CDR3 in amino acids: CASSWPGQGGTQYF. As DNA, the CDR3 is TGTGCCAGCAGTTGGCCCGGACAGGGCGGGACCCAGTACTTC.

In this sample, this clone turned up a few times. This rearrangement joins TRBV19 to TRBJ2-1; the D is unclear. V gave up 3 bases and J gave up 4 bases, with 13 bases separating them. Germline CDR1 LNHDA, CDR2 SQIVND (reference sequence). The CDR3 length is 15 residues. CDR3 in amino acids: CASSILILGYNEQFF. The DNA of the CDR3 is TGTGCCAGTAGTATTTTGATTCTGGGGTACAATGAGCAGTTCTTC.

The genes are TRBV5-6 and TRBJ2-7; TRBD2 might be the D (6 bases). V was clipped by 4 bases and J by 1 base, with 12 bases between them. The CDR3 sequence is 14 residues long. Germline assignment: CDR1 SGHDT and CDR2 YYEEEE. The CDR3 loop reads CASSARGFSYEQYF. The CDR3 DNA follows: TGTGCCAGCAGCGCGCGGGGTTTTTCCTACGAGCAGTACTTC.

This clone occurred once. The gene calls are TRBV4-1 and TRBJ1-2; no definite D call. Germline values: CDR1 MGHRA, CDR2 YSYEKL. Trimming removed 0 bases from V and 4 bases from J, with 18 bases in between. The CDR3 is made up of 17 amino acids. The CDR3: CASSQDRVPVWGYGYTF. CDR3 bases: TGCGCCAGCAGCCAAGATCGAGTTCCCGTCTGGGGCTATGGCTACACCTTC.

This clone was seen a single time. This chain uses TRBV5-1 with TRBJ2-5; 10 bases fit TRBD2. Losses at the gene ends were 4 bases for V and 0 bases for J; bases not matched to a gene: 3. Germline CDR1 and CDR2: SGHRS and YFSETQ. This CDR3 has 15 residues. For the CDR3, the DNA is TGCGCCAGCAGCGCCGGACTAGCGGACCAAGAGACCCAGTACTTC. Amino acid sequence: CASSAGLADQETQYF.

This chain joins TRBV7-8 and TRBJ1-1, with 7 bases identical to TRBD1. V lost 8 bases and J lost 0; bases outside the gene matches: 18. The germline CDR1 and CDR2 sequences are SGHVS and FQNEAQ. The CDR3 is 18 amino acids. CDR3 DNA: TGTGCCAGCCAACCTCAGACAGGGACATCAAGCGTGAACACTGAAGCTTTCTTT. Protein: CASQPQTGTSSVNTEAFF.

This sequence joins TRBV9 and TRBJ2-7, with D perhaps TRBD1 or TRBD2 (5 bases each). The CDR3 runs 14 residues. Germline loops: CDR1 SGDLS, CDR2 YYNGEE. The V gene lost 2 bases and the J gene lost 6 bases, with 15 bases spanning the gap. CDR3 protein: CASSVEGLGPEQYF. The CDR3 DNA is TGTGCCAGCAGCGTCGAGGGGCTAGGTCCCGAGCAGTACTTC.

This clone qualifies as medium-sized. The CDR3 nucleotides read TGTGCCAGTAGTATGGGACAGGTGAACACTGAAGCTTTCTTT. Its protein product is CASSMGQVNTEAFF. The V and J genes are TRBV19 and TRBJ1-1; 8 nucleotides agree with TRBD1. Trimming removed 3 bases from V and 0 bases from J; junction bases left unmatched: 0. From germline, CDR1 is LNHDA and CDR2 SQIVND (reference sequence). The CDR3 is 14 residues long. The full variable domain, rest sourced from reference TRBV19 and TRBJ1-1, is DGGITQSPKYLFRKEGQNVTLSCEQNLNHDAMYWYRQDPGQGLRLIYYSQIVNDFQKGDIAEGYSVSREKKESFPLTVTSAQKNPTAFYLCASSMGQVNTEAFFGQGTRLTVV.

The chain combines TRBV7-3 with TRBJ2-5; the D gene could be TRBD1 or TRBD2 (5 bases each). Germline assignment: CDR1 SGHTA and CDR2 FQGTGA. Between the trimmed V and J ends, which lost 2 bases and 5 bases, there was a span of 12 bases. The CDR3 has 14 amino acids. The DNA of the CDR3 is TGTGCCAGCAGCTTAGAGGGGAGTCTCGAGACCCAGTACTTC. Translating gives CASSLEGSLETQYF. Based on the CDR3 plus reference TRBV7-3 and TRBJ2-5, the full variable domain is GAGVSQTPSNKVTEKGKYVELRCDPISGHTALYWYRQSLGQGPEFLIYFQGTGAADDSGLPNDRFFAVRPEGSVSTLKIQRTERGDSAVYLCASSLEGSLETQYFGPGTRLLVL.

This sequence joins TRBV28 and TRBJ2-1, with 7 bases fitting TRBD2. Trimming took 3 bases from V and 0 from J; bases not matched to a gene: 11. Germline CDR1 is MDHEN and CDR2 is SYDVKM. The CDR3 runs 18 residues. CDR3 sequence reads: CASSFNPRESRSYNEQFF. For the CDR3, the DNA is TGTGCCAGCAGTTTTAACCCGCGGGAGTCCCGCTCCTACAATGAGCAGTTCTTC. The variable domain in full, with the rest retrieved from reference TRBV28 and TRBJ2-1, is DVKVTQSSRYLVKRTGEKVFLECVQDMDHENMFWYRQDPGLGLRLIYFSYDVKMKEKGDIPEGYSVSREKKERFSLILESASTNQTSMYLCASSFNPRESRSYNEQFFGPGTRLTVL.

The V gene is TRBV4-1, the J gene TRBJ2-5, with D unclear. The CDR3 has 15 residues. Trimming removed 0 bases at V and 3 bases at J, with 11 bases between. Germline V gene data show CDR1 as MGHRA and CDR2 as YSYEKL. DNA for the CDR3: TGCGCCAGCAGCCAAGATATTGGTTCCAAAGAGACCCAGTACTTC. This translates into CASSQDIGSKETQYF.

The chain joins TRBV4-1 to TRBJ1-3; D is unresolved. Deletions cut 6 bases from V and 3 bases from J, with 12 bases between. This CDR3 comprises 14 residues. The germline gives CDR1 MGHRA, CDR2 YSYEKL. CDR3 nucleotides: TGCGCCAGCAGTCTACCTCGGGGTGGAAACACCATATATTTT. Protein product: CASSLPRGGNTIYF.

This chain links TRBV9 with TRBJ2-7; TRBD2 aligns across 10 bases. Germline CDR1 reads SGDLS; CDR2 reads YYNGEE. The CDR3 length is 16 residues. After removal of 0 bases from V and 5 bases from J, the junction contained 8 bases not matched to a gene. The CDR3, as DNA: TGTGCCAGCAGCGTAGAACGAGCGGGGGGGATGGACGAGCAGTACTTC. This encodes CASSVERAGGMDEQYF.

CDR3 region: CAIRGERLHF. The CDR3 coding sequence is TGTGCCATCAGGGGGGAACGACTCCACTTT. The rearrangement links TRBV10-3 to TRBJ1-6, with D possibly being TRBD1 (5 bases). V lost 6 bases, J lost 16 bases, and 10 bases lay in between. This CDR3 is 10 amino acids long. The germline V gene has CDR1 ENHRY and CDR2 SYGVKD.

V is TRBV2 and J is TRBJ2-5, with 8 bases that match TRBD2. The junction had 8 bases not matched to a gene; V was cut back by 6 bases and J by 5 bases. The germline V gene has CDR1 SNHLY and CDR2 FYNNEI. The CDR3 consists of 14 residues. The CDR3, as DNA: TGTGCCAGCAGCGAGGGACTAGGAGGGGAGACCCAGTACTTC. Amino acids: CASSEGLGGETQYF.

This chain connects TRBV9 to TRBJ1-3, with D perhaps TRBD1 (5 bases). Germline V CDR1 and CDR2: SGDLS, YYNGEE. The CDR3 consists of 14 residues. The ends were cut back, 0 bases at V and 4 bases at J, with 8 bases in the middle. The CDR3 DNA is TGTGCCAGCAGCGTAGCAGGGCTCGGAAACACCATATATTTT. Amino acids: CASSVAGLGNTIYF.

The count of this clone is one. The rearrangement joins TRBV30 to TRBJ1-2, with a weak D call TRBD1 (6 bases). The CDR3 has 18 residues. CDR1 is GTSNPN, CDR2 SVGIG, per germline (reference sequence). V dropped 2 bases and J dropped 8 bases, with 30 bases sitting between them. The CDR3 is CAWSPSGGGRMFLEGYTF. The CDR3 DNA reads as TGTGCCTGGAGTCCCTCGGGGGGCGGAAGAATGTTTTTGGAGGGCTACACCTTC.

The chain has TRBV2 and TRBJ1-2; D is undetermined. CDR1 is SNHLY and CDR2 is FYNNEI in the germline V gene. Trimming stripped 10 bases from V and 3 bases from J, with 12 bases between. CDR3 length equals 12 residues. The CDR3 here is CATEPRDYGYTF. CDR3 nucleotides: TGTGCCACCGAACCACGAGACTATGGCTACACCTTC.

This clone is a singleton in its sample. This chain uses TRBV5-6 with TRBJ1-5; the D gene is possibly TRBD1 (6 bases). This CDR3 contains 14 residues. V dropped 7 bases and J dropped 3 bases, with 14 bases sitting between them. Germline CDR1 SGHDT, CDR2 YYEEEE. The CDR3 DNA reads TGTGCCAGCGGCGGAGCGGGGGCCAATCAGCCCCAGCATTTT. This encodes CASGGAGANQPQHF. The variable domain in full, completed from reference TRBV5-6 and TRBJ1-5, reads DAGVTQSPTHLIKTRGQQVTLRCSPKSGHDTVSWYQQALGQGPQFIFQYYEEEERQRGNFPDRFSGHQFPNYSSELNVNALLLGDSALYLCASGGAGANQPQHFGDGTRLSIL.

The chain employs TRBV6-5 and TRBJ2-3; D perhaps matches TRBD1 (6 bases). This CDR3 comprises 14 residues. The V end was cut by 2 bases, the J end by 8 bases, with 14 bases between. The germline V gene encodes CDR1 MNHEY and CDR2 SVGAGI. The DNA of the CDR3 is TGTGCCAGCAGTTACGGGACACGCCCGGGTACGCAGTATTTT. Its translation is CASSYGTRPGTQYF.